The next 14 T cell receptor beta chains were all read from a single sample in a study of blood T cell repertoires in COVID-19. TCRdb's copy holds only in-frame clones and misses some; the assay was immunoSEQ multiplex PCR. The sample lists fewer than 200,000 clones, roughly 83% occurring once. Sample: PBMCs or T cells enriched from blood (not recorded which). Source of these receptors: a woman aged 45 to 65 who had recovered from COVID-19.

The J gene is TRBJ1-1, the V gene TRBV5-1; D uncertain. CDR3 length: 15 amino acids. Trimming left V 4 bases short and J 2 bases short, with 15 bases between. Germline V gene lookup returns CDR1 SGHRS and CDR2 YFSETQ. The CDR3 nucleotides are TGCGCCAGCAGCATCCGGGAACACTCTAACACTGAAGCTTTCTTT. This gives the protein CASSIREHSNTEAFF.

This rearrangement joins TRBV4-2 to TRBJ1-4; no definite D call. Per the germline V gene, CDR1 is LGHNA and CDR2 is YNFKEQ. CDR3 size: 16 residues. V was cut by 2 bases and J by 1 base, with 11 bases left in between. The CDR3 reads CASSQSQTLTNEKLFF. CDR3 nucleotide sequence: TGTGCCAGCAGCCAATCGCAGACACTAACTAATGAAAAACTGTTTTTT.

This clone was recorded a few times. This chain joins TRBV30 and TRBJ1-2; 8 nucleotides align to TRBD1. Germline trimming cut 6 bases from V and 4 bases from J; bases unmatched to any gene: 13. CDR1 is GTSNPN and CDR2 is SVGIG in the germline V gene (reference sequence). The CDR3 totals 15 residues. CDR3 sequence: CACKQEPGGPYGYTF. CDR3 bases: TGTGCCTGCAAACAGGAGCCAGGGGGCCCCTATGGCTACACCTTC.

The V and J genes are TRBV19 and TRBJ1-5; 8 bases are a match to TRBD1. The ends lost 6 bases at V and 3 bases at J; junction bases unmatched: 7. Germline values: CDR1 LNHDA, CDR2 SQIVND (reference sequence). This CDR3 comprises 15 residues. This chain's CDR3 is CASRETGAPNQPQHF. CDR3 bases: TGTGCCAGTAGGGAGACAGGGGCCCCCAATCAGCCCCAGCATTTT.

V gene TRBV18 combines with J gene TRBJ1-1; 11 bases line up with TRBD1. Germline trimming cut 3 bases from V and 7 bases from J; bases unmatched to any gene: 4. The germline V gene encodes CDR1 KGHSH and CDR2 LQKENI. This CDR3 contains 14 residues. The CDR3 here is CASSPGQGAGEAFF. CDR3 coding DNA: TGTGCCAGCTCACCCGGACAGGGGGCGGGTGAAGCTTTCTTT.

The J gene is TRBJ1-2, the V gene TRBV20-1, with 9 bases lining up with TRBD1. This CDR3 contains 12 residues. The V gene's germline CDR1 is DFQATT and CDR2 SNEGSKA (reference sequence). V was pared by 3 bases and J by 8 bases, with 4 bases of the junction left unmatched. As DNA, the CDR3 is TGCAGTGCTAGTTCACAGGGGGCCGGCTACACCTTC. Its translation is CSASSQGAGYTF.

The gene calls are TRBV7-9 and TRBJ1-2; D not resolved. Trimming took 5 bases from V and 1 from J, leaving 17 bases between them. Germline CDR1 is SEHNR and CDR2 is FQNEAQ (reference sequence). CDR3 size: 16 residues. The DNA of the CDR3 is TGTGCCAGCAGCCCTAACCCCGCGGCTATTAACTATGGCTACACCTTC. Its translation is CASSPNPAAINYGYTF.

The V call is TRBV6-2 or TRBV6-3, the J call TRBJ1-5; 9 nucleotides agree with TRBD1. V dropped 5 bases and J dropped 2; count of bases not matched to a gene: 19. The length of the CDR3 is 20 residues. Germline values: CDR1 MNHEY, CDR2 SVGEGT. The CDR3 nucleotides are TGTGCCAGCAGTATCTATGCGTGGTGGGACAGGGCAATGGGCAATCAGCCCCAGCATTTT. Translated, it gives CASSIYAWWDRAMGNQPQHF.

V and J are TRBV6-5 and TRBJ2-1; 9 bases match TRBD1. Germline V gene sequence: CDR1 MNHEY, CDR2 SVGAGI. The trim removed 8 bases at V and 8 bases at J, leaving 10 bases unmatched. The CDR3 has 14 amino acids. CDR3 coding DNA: TGTGCCAGCCCCCGGGACAGGGCCCCGTATGAGCAGTTCTTC. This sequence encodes CASPRDRAPYEQFF.

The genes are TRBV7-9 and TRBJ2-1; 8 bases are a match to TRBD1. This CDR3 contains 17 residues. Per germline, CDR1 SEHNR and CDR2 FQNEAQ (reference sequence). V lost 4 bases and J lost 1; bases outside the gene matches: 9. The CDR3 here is CASSSNTGGPSYNEQFF. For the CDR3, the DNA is TGTGCCAGCAGCTCGAACACAGGGGGACCTTCCTACAATGAGCAGTTCTTC.

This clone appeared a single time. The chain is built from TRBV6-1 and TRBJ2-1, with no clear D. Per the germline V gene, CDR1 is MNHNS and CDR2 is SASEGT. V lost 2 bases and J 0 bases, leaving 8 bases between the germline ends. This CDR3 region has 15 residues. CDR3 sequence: CASSETESSYNEQFF. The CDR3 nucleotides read TGTGCCAGCAGTGAAACAGAGAGCTCCTACAATGAGCAGTTCTTC.

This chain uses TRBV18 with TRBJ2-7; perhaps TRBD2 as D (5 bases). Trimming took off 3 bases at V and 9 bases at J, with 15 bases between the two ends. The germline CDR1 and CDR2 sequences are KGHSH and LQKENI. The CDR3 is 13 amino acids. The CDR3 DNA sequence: TGTGCCAGCTCACCCGGGGATCTACGAGGGCAGTACGTC. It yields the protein CASSPGDLRGQYV.

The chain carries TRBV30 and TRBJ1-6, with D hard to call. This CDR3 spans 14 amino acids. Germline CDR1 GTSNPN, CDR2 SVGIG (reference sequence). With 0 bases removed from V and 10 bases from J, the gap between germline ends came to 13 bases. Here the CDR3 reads CAWSVVRRRSPLHF. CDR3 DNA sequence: TGTGCCTGGAGTGTAGTCAGGAGGCGGTCACCCCTCCACTTT.

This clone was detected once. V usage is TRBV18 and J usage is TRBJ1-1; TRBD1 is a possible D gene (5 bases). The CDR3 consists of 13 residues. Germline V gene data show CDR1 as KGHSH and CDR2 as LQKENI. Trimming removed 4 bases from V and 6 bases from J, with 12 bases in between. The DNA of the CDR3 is TGTGCCAGCTCACGGGGGGGAGCGGCTGAAGCTTTCTTT. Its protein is CASSRGGAAEAFF. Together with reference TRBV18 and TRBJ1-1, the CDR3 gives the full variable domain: NAGVMQNPRHLVRRRGQEARLRCSPMKGHSHVYWYRQLPEEGLKFMVYLQKENIIDESGMPKERFSAEFPKEGPSILRIQQVVRGDSAAYFCASSRGGAAEAFFGQGTRLTVV.